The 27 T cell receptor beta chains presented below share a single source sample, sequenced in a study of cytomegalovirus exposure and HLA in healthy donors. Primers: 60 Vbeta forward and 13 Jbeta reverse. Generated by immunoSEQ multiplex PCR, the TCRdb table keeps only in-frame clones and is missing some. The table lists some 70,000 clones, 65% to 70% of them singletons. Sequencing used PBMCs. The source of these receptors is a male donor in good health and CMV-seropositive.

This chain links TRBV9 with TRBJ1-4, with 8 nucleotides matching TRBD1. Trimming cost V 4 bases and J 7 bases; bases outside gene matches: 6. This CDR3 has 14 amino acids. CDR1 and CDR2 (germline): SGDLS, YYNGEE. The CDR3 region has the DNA TGTGCCAGCAGCCAGGACAGGGCTGCTGAAAAACTGTTTTTT. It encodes CASSQDRAAEKLFF. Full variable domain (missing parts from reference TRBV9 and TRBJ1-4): DSGVTQTPKHLITATGQRVTLRCSPRSGDLSVYWYQQSLDQGLQFLIQYYNGEERAKGNILERFSAQQFPDLHSELNLSSLELGDSALYFCASSQDRAAEKLFFGSGTQLSVL.

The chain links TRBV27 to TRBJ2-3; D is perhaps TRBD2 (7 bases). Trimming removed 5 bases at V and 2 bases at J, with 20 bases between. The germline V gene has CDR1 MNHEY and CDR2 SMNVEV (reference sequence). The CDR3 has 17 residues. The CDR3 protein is CASSKPGRGGITDTQYF. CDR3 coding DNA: TGTGCCAGCAGTAAACCAGGGAGGGGGGGAATCACAGATACGCAGTATTTT.

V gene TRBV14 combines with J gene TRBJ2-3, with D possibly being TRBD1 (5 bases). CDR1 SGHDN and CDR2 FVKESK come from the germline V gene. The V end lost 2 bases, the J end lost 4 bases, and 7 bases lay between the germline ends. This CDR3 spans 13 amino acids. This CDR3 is CASSQLGADTQYF. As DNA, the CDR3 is TGTGCCAGCAGCCAACTAGGGGCAGATACGCAGTATTTT.

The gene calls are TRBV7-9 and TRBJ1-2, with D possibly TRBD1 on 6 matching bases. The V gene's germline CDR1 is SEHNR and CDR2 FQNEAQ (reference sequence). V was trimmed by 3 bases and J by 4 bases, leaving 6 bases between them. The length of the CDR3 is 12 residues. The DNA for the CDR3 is TGTGCCAGCAGCTTGGACAGCTATGGCTACACCTTC. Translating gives CASSLDSYGYTF.

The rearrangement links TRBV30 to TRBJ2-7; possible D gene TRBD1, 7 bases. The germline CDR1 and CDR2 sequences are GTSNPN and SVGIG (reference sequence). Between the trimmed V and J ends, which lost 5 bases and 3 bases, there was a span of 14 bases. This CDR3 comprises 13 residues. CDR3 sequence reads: CAWEGGQYYEQYF. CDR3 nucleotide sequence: TGTGCCTGGGAGGGGGGACAGTACTACGAGCAGTACTTC.

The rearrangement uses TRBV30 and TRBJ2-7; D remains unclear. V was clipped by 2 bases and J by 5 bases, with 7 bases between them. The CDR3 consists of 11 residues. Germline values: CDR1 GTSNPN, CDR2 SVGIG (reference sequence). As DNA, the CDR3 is TGTGCCTGGAGTCAATCGGACGAGCAGTACTTC. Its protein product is CAWSQSDEQYF.

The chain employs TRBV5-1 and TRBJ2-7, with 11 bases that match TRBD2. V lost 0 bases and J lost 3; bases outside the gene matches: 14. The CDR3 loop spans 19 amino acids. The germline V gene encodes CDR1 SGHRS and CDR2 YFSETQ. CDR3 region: CASSLDPRASGRWGYEQYF. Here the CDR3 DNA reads TGCGCCAGCAGCTTGGATCCCCGTGCTAGCGGGAGGTGGGGCTACGAGCAGTACTTC.

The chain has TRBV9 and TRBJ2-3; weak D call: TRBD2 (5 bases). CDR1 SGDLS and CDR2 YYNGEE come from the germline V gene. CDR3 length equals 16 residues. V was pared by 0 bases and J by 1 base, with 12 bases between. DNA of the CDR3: TGTGCCAGCAGCGTAGGCCTCGTGCGGGGCACAGATACGCAGTATTTT. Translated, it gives CASSVGLVRGTDTQYF.

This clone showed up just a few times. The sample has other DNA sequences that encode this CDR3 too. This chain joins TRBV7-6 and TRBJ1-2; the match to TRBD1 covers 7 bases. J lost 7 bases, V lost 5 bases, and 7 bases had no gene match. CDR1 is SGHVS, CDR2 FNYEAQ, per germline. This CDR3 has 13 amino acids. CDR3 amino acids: CASSAQGTGGYTF. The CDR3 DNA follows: TGTGCCAGCAGCGCACAGGGGACGGGTGGCTACACCTTC.

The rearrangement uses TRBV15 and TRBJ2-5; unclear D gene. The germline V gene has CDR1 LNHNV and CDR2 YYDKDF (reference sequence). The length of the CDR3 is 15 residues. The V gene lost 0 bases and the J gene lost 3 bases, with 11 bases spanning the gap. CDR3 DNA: TGTGCCACCAGCAGAGATGGGTACAGAAAAGAGACCCAGTACTTC. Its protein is CATSRDGYRKETQYF.

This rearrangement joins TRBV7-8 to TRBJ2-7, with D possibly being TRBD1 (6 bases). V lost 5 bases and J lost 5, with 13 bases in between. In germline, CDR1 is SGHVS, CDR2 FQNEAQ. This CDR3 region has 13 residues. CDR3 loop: CASSPQGFNEQYF. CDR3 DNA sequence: TGTGCCAGCAGCCCTCAGGGGTTTAACGAGCAGTACTTC. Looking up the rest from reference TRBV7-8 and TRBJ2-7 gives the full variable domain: GAGVSQSPRYKVAKRGQDVALRCDPISGHVSLFWYQQALGQGPEFLTYFQNEAQLDKSGLPSDRFFAERPEGSVSTLKIQRTQQEDSAVYLCASSPQGFNEQYFGPGTRLTVT.

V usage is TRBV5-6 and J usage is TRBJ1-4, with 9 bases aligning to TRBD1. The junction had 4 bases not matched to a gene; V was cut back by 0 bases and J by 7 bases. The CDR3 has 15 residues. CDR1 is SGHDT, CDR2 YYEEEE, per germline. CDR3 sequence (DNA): TGTGCCAGCAGCTTGGTGACAGGGGGGGGTGAAAAACTGTTTTTT. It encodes CASSLVTGGGEKLFF.

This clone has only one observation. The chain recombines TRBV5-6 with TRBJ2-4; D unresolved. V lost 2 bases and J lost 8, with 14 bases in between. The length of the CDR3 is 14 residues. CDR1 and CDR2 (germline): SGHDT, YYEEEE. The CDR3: CASSFWLDEDIQYF. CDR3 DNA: TGTGCCAGCAGCTTCTGGCTAGACGAGGACATTCAGTACTTC.

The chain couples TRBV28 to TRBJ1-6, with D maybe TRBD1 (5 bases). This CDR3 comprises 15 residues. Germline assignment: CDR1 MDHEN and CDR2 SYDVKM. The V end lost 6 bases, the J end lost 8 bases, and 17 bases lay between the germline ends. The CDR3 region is CASSSHVQGDSPLHF. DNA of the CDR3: TGTGCCAGCAGCTCCCACGTTCAGGGTGATTCACCCCTCCACTTT.

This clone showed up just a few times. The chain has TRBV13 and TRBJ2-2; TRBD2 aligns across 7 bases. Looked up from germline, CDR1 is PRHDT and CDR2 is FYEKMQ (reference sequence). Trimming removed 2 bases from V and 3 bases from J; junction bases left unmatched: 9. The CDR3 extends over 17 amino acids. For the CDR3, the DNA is TGTGCCAGCAGCTTAACGAACGGGAGGCCCGACACCGGGGAGCTGTTTTTT. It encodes CASSLTNGRPDTGELFF.

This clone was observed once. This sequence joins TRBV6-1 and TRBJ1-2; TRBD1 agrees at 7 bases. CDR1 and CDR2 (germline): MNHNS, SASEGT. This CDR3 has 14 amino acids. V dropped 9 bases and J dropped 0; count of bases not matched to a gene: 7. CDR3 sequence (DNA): TGTGCCAGTGGTGGGGACAGCGCTAACTATGGCTACACCTTC. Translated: CASGGDSANYGYTF.

CDR3 sequence reads: CASSLLGQGIRYGYTF. The CDR3 DNA reads as TGTGCCAGCAGCTTGCTAGGACAGGGTATCCGGTATGGCTACACCTTC. The chain recombines TRBV5-5 with TRBJ1-2; 8 bases fit TRBD1. This CDR3 contains 16 residues. Germline CDR1 reads SGHKS; CDR2 reads YYEKEE (reference sequence). The J segment lost 5 bases and the V segment lost 1 base, leaving 10 bases of the junction unmatched.

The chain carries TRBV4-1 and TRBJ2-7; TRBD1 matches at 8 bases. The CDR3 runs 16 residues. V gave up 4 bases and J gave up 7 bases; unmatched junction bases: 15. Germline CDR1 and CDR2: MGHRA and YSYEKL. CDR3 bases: TGCGCCAGCAGCCCCTTGGTAGGACAGGGTGGTGGGGAGCAGTACTTC. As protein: CASSPLVGQGGGEQYF.

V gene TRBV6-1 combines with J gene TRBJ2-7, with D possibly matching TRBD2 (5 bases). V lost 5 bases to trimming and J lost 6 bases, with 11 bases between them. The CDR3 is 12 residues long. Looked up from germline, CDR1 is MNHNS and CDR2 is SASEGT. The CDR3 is CASSRESGEQYF. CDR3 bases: TGTGCCAGCAGTAGAGAGAGCGGCGAGCAGTACTTC.

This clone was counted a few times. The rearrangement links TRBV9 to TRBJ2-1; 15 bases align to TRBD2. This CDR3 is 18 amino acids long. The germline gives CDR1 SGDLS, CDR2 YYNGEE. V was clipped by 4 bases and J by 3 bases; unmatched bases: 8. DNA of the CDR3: TGTGCCAGCAGCCCGGTGGGACTAGCGGGAGGTCTCTACAATGAGCAGTTCTTC. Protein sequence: CASSPVGLAGGLYNEQFF.

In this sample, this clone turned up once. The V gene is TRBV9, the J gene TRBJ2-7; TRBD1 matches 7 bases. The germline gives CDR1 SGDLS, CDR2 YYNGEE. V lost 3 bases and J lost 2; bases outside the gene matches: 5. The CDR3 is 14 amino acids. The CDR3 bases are TGTGCCAGCAGCGCCGGGACAGCCCCCTACGAGCAGTACTTC. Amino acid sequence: CASSAGTAPYEQYF.

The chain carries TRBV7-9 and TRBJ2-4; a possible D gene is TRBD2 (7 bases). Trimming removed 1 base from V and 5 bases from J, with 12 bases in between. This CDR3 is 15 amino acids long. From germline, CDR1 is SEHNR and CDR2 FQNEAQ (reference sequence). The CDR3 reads CASSLGGGHENIQYF. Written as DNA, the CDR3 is TGTGCCAGCAGCTTAGGGGGGGGGCACGAAAACATTCAGTACTTC.

CDR3 nucleotides: TGTGCCAGCAGTCCCAGGGTTAATTCACCCCTCCACTTT. Its protein product is CASSPRVNSPLHF. The V and J genes are TRBV6-1 and TRBJ1-6; D perhaps matches TRBD1 (5 bases). Germline CDR1 and CDR2: MNHNS and SASEGT. V shed 5 bases and J shed 6 bases, with 8 bases lying between them. This CDR3 spans 13 amino acids.

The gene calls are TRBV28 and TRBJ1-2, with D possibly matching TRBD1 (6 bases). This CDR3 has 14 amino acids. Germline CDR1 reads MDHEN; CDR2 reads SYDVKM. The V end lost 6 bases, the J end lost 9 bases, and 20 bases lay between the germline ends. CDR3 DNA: TGTGCCAGCAGACACTCTTCACAGGGTACAAGCTACACCTTC. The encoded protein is CASRHSSQGTSYTF.

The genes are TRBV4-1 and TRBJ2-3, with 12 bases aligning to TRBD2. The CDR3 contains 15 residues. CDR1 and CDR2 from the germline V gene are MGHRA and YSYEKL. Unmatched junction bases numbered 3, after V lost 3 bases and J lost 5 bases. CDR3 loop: CASSHPGLAGDTQYF. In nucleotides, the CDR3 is TGCGCCAGCAGCCACCCGGGACTAGCGGGAGATACGCAGTATTTT.

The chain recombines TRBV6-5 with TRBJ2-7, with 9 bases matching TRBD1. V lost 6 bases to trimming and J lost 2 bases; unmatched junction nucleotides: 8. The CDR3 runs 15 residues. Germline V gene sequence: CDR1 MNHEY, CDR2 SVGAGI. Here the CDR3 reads CASRPDRGKTYEQYF. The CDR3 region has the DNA TGTGCCAGCAGGCCCGACAGGGGGAAAACCTACGAGCAGTACTTC.

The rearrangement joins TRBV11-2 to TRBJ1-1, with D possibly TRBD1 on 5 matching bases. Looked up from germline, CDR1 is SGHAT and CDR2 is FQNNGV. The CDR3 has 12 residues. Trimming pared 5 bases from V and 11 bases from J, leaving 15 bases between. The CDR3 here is CASSLSGGTAFF. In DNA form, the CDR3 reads TGTGCCAGCAGCCTATCGGGGGGGACCGCTTTCTTT.